The sequence of this T cell receptor (beta chain) was determined in a study of cytomegalovirus exposure and HLA in healthy donors. Study summary: Roughly 180 million T cells yielded some 100 million unique TCR beta sequences, as an earlier analysis found. The Caucasian-associated ancestry cluster held under 90% of around 380 genotyped donors. Findings and caveats of the study: For presence/absence analyses, sequencing depth was assumed to be roughly uniform across donors. In a later analysis, several top co-occurrence clusters appeared linked to parvovirus B19, influenza, CMV and Epstein-Barr virus.

The PCR used 60 Vbeta and 13 Jbeta primers. Profiled with immunoSEQ multiplex PCR; TCRdb holds only in-frame clones, not every one. The sample records 150,000 to 200,000 clones, 81% being singletons. Germline assignment: CDR1 SGDLS and CDR2 YYNGEE. CDR3 length equals 15 residues. V was cut by 4 bases and J by 3 bases, with 11 bases left in between. In regard to this clone: The antigen is unknown.

The chain couples TRBV9 to TRBJ1-6, with D uncertain. Sample: PBMCs. The TCR comes from a young woman in good health and CMV-seropositive. Here the CDR3 DNA reads TGTGCCAGCAGCCCAACGGGGAACTATAATTCACCCCTCCACTTT. Protein product: CASSPTGNYNSPLHF.